This T cell receptor beta chain came from a study of blood T cell repertoires in COVID-19. Whole-study context: Acute and convalescent COVID-19 specimens originated in the United States, Italy and Spain. Sample material is recorded as cDNA or gDNA derived from T cells, B-cell-depleted T cells, or PBMCs.

Germline V CDR1 and CDR2: SGHDN, FVKESK. CDR3 length: 14 residues. The germline V and J ends were trimmed by 2 bases and 8 bases, with 14 bases remaining between them. In the source study's methods: Scientists estimated how many nucleated cells there were by amplifying reference gene primers. Sequencing was performed with immunoSEQ multiplex PCR; in TCRdb, only in-frame clones are kept and a portion is missing. Clone size and the V and J calls come from that table; the DNA yielded D and trimming. The repertoire consists of approximately 120,000 clones, with about 77% occurring once and the leading ten covering 25%.

The chain combines TRBV14 with TRBJ2-3; D gene uncertain. The receptor was derived from a human donor in a cohort sampled during active COVID-19. Specimen: peripheral blood. CDR3: CASSQRGPTGTQYF. In DNA form, the CDR3 reads TGTGCCAGCAGCCAACGAGGCCCCACGGGTACGCAGTATTTT.